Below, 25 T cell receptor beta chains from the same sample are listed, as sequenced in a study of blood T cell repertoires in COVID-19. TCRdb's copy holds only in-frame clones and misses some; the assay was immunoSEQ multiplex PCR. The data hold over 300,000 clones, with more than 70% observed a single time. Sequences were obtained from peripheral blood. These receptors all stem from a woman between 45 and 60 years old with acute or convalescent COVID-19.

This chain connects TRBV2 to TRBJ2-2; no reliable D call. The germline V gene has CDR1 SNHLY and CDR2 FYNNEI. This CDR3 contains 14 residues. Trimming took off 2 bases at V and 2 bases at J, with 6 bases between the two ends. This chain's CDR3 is CASSEFTNTGELFF. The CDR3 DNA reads TGTGCCAGCAGTGAATTCACAAACACCGGGGAGCTGTTTTTT.

The CDR3 sequence: CASSGALSYGYTF. The CDR3 nucleotides are TGTGCCAGCAGTGGGGCTCTTTCCTATGGCTACACCTTC. The genes are TRBV5-6 and TRBJ1-2; a weak D match, TRBD1 (5 bases). Trimming removed 5 bases at V and 4 bases at J, with 12 bases between. Germline values: CDR1 SGHDT, CDR2 YYEEEE. The CDR3 runs to 13 residues. Drawing the rest from reference TRBV5-6 and TRBJ1-2, the complete variable domain is DAGVTQSPTHLIKTRGQQVTLRCSPKSGHDTVSWYQQALGQGPQFIFQYYEEEERQRGNFPDRFSGHQFPNYSSELNVNALLLGDSALYLCASSGALSYGYTFGSGTRLTVV.

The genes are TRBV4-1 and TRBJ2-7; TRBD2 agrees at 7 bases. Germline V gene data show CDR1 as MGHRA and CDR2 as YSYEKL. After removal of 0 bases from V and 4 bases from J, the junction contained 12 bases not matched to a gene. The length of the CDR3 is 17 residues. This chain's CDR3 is CASSQERGDSGPYEQYF. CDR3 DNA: TGCGCCAGCAGCCAAGAACGGGGTGATAGCGGGCCGTACGAGCAGTACTTC.

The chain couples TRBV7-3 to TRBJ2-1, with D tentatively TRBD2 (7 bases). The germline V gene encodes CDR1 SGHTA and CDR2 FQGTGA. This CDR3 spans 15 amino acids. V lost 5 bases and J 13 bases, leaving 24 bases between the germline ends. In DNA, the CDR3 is TGTGCCAGCAGCCCAACCTCCTCGACGGGGGGCCCTCAGTTCTTC. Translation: CASSPTSSTGGPQFF.

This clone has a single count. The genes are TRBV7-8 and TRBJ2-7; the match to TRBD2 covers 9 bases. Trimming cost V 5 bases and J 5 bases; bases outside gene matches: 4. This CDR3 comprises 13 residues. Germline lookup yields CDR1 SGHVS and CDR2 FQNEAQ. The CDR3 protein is CASSRRTSDEQYF. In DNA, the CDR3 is TGTGCCAGCAGCCGTAGGACTAGCGACGAGCAGTACTTC.

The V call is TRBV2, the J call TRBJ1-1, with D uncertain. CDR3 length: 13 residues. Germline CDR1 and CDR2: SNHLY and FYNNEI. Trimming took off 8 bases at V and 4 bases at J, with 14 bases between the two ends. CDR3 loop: CASARGGSTEAFF. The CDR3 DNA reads TGTGCCAGCGCCCGGGGAGGCTCCACTGAAGCTTTCTTT.

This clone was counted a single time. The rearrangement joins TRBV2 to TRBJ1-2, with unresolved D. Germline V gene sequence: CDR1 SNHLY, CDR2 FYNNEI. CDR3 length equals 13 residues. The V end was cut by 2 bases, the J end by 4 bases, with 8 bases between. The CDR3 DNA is TGTGCCAGCAGTGAACCCCAGGTCTATGGCTACACCTTC. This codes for CASSEPQVYGYTF.

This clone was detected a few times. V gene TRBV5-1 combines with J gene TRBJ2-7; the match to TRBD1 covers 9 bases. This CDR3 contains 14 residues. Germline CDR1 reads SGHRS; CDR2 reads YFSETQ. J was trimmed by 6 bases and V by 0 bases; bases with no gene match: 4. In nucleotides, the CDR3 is TGCGCCAGCAGCTTGGGAACAGGGGGCCGCGAGCAGTACGTC. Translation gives CASSLGTGGREQYV.

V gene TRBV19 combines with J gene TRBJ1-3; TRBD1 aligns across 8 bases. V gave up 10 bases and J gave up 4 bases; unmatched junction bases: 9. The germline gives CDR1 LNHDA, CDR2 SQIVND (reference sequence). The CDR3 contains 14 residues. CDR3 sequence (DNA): TGTGCCACCTCCCCAGGGGGCTACGGAAACACCATATATTTT. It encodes CATSPGGYGNTIYF.

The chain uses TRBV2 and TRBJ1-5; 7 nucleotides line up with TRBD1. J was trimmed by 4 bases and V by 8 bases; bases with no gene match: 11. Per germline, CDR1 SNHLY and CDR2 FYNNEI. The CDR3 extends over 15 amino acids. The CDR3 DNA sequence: TGTGCCAGCGGCCGACAGGGAAGGGTGAATCAGCCCCAGCATTTT. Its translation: CASGRQGRVNQPQHF.

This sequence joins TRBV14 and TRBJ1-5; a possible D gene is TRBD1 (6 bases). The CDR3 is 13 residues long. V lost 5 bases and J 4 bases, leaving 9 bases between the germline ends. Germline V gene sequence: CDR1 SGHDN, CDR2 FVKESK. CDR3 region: CASSEQGNQPQHF. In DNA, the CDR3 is TGTGCCAGCAGCGAACAGGGAAATCAGCCCCAGCATTTT.

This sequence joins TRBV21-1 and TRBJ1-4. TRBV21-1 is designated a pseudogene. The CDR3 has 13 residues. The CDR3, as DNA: TGTGCCAGCAGCGAGCGCGGCGGGGCAAAACTGTTTTTT. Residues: CASSERGGAKLFF.

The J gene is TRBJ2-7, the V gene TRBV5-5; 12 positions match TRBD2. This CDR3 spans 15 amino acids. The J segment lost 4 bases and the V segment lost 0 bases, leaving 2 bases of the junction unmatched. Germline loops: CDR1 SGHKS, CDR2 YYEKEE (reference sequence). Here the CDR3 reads CASSLVLAGGYEQYV. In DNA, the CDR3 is TGTGCCAGCAGCTTGGTACTAGCGGGGGGATACGAGCAGTACGTC.

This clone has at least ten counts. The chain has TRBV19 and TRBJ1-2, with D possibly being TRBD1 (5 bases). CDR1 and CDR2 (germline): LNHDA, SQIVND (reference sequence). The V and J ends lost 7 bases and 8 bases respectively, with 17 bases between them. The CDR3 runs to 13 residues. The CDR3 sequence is CASNPTGSGGYTF. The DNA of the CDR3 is TGTGCCAGTAACCCAACAGGATCTGGCGGCTACACCTTC.

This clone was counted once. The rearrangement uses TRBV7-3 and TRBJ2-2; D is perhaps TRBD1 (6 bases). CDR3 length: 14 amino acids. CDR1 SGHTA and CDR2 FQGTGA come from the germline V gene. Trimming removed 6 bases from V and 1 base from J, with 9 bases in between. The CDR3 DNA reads TGTGCCAGCAGATTGGGACAGAACACCGGGGAGCTGTTTTTT. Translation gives CASRLGQNTGELFF.

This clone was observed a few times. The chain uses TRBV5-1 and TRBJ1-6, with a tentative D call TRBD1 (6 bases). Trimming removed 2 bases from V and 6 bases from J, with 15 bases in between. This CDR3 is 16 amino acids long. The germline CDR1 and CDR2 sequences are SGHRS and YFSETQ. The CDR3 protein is CASSLGAGAGNSPLHF. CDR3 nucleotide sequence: TGCGCCAGCAGCTTAGGGGCAGGGGCCGGTAATTCACCCCTCCACTTT.

CDR3 sequence: CASSFRYGNSYEQYF. CDR3 DNA sequence: TGTGCCAGCAGCTTTAGGTACGGGAACTCCTACGAGCAGTACTTC. The J gene is TRBJ2-7, the V gene TRBV7-2, with D maybe TRBD2 (5 bases). Germline CDR1 SGHTA, CDR2 FQGNSA. V was trimmed by 3 bases and J by 0 bases, leaving 12 bases between them. CDR3 length: 15 residues.

The CDR3 bases are TGTGCCAGCTTCCGGGACAGGGCACACGAGCAGTACTTC. Translated, it gives CASFRDRAHEQYF. The chain employs TRBV2 and TRBJ2-7, with 9 nucleotides matching TRBD1. J lost 5 bases, V lost 8 bases, and 7 bases had no gene match. This CDR3 is 13 amino acids long. Germline V gives CDR1 SNHLY, CDR2 FYNNEI.

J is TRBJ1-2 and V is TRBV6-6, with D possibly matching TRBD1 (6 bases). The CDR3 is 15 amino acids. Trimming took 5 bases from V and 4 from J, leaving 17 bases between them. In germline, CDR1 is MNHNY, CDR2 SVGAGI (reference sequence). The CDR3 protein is CASSPQSGGAYGYTF. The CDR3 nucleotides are TGTGCCAGCAGTCCCCAGTCGGGGGGGGCCTATGGCTACACCTTC.

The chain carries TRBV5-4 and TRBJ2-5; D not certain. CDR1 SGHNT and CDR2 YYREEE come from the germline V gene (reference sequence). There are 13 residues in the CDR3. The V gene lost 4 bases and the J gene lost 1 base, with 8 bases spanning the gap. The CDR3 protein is CASSVRSQETQYF. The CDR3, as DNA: TGTGCCAGCAGCGTCAGATCCCAAGAGACCCAGTACTTC.

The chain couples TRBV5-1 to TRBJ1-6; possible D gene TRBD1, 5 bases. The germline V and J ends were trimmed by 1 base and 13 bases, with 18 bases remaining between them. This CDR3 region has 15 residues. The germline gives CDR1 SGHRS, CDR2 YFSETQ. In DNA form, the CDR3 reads TGCGCCAGCAGCTTGACTGGGGCCGTCAAGGGGCCCCTCCACTTT. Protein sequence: CASSLTGAVKGPLHF.

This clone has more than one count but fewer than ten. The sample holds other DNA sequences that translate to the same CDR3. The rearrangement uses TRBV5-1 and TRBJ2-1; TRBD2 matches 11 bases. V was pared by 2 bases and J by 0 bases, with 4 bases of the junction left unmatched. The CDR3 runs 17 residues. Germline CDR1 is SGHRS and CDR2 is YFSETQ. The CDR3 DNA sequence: TGCGCCAGCAGCTTAGTAGCGGGGGGGGACTCCTACAATGAGCAGTTCTTC. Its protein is CASSLVAGGDSYNEQFF.

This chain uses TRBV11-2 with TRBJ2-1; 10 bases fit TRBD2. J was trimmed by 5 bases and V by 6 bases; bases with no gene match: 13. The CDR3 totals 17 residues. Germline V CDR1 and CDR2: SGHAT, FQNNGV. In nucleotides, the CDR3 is TGTGCCAGCAGTTCCGGGACTAGCGCCCCCCGTGACAATGAGCAGTTCTTC. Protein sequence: CASSSGTSAPRDNEQFF.

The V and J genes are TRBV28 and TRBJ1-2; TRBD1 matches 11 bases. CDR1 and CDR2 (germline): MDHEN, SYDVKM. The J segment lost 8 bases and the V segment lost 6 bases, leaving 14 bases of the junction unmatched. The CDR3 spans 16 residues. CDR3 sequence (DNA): TGTGCCAGCAGCATTGGCATGGCGGGACAGGGGGGAGGCTACACCTTC. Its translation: CASSIGMAGQGGGYTF.

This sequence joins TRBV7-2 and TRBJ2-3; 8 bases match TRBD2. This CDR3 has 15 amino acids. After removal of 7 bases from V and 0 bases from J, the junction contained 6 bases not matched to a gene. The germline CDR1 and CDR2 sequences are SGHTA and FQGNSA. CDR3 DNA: TGTGCCAGCACCCATGCTAGCGGGAGCACAGATACGCAGTATTTT. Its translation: CASTHASGSTDTQYF.